The 18 T cell receptor beta chains presented below share a single source sample, sequenced in a study of post-analysis software for immune sequencing data. Study observations and caveats: In patients, about 5 TRBV segments were more frequent than in controls, with TRBV5-6, TRBV5-1 and TRBV20-1 among them.

Every TCR beta cDNA library bore unique molecular identifiers. MiXCR, run by TCRdb on the PCR reads, gives a single entry per CDR3 protein. This sample carries fewer than 550,000 distinct CDR3 sequences, under 40% of them seen once, and the ten largest clones take around 6%. For these TCRs, the target antigens are not known. Sequenced material: blood. The receptors stem from a girl aged 2-17 years with multiple sclerosis.

The chain joins TRBV5-1 to TRBJ2-5; unclear D gene. The DNA end is more similar to TRBJ2-7, so the J call may be wrong. Germline V lookup: CDR1 SGHRS, CDR2 YFSETQ. The CDR3 is 13 amino acids. The CDR3 DNA is TGCGCCAGCAGCTTGGGACGTATTAGCGAGCAGTACTTC. The encoded protein is CASSLGRISEQYF.

This chain connects TRBV10-3 to TRBJ2-7; a possible D gene is TRBD2 (7 bases). Germline CDR1 ENHRY, CDR2 SYGVKD. The CDR3 runs to 13 residues. V gave up 6 bases and J gave up 5 bases, with 14 bases separating them. CDR3 DNA sequence: TGTGCCATCAGCCCCACAGGGAGGGACGAGCAGTACTTC. This sequence encodes CAISPTGRDEQYF.

V and J are TRBV10-2 and TRBJ2-7, with unresolved D. The V gene lost 2 bases and the J gene lost 7 bases, with 15 bases spanning the gap. The germline V gene has CDR1 WSHSY and CDR2 SAAADI. The CDR3 runs 14 residues. CDR3 loop: CASSEPTGITEQYF. The DNA of the CDR3 is TGCGCCAGCAGTGAGCCGACGGGTATCACAGAGCAGTACTTC.

The V and J genes are TRBV3-1 and TRBJ1-2; D unclear. V was cut by 4 bases and J by 7 bases, with 10 bases left in between. The V gene's germline CDR1 is LGHDT and CDR2 YNNKEL (reference sequence). The CDR3 loop spans 12 amino acids. CDR3 coding DNA: TGTGCCAGCAGCCTGGGTTCCGGTGGCTACACCTTC. This sequence encodes CASSLGSGGYTF. The whole variable domain, remainder taken from reference TRBV3-1 and TRBJ1-2, is DTAVSQTPKYLVTQMGNDKSIKCEQNLGHDTMYWYKQDSKKFLKIMFSYNNKELIINETVPNRFSPKSPDKAHLNLHINSLELGDSAVYFCASSLGSGGYTFGSGTRLTVV.

This clonotype has a handful of counts. The rearrangement links TRBV20-1 to TRBJ1-2; D gene unclear. Germline CDR1 reads DFQATT; CDR2 reads SNEGSKA (reference sequence). V lost 5 bases and J lost 8, with 15 bases in between. The CDR3 length is 12 residues. The CDR3 loop is CSAPPGVWGYTF. CDR3 nucleotide sequence: TGCAGTGCTCCACCAGGAGTGTGGGGCTACACCTTC.

This rearrangement joins TRBV25-1 to TRBJ2-5; 8 positions match TRBD1. The CDR3 consists of 15 residues. Germline CDR1 and CDR2: MGHDK and SYGVNS. V trimming: 2 bases; J trimming: 3 bases; junction bases outside the gene matches: 5. The CDR3 region is CASSEPDREKETQYF. The DNA of the CDR3 is TGTGCCAGCAGTGAACCGGACAGGGAGAAAGAGACCCAGTACTTC.

The chain is built from TRBV5-8 and TRBJ1-6, with D perhaps TRBD1 (5 bases). Trimming pared 4 bases from V and 4 bases from J, leaving 15 bases between. There are 16 residues in the CDR3. Germline V lookup: CDR1 SGHTS, CDR2 YDEGEE. In DNA, the CDR3 is TGTGCCAGCAGCCCGGTCGACAGATTTTATAATTCACCCCTCCACTTT. Amino acids: CASSPVDRFYNSPLHF.

The CDR3 protein is CATGTNQETQYF. In DNA, the CDR3 is TGTGCCACCGGGACTAATCAAGAGACCCAGTACTTC. The V call is TRBV10-3, the J call TRBJ2-5; 7 bases align to TRBD2. The junction had 4 bases not matched to a gene; V was cut back by 10 bases and J by 2 bases. The germline gives CDR1 ENHRY, CDR2 SYGVKD. The CDR3 runs 12 residues.

This clonotype was recorded a few times. The chain employs TRBV5-1 and TRBJ2-3; D is possibly TRBD2 (6 bases). The CDR3 totals 14 residues. From germline, CDR1 is SGHRS and CDR2 YFSETQ. V was cut by 5 bases and J by 0 bases, with 10 bases left in between. The CDR3 DNA is TGCGCCAGCAGTGCGGGGTATAGCACAGATACGCAGTATTTT. Translation: CASSAGYSTDTQYF.

This clonotype came up many times. The V gene is TRBV5-1, the J gene TRBJ2-7; weak D call: TRBD2 (6 bases). CDR1 is SGHRS, CDR2 YFSETQ, per germline. Trimming cost V 2 bases and J 1 base, with 16 bases left between them. The CDR3 extends over 16 amino acids. The CDR3 spells CASSFWGDSPSYEQYF. CDR3 in DNA: TGCGCCAGCAGCTTTTGGGGGGACTCTCCATCCTACGAGCAGTACTTC.

This clonotype was seen at least ten times. The gene calls are TRBV12-3 or TRBV12-4 and TRBJ2-3, with TRBD2 identical over 7 bases. Trimming took 4 bases from V and 4 from J; bases not matched to a gene: 14. The CDR3 spans 17 residues. CDR3 DNA sequence: TGTGCCAGCAGTTCCGCCCTGGGGGGGAATGAAGCAGATACGCAGTATTTT. It encodes CASSSALGGNEADTQYF.

This sequence joins TRBV6-1 and TRBJ2-1; D call uncertain. V was clipped by 6 bases and J by 1 base, with 13 bases between them. The CDR3 runs 15 residues. Germline V lookup: CDR1 MNHNS, CDR2 SASEGT. CDR3 in amino acids: CASREFYGSYNEQFF. The DNA of the CDR3 is TGTGCCAGCAGGGAGTTCTACGGATCCTACAATGAGCAGTTCTTC.

This chain joins TRBV27 and TRBJ1-5; no reliable D call. CDR3 length: 13 residues. Trimming pared 2 bases from V and 4 bases from J, leaving 6 bases between. Germline values: CDR1 MNHEY, CDR2 SMNVEV (reference sequence). The CDR3 protein is CASSLALNQPQHF. The CDR3 coding sequence is TGTGCCAGCAGTTTAGCCCTGAATCAGCCCCAGCATTTT.

The chain uses TRBV29-1 and TRBJ2-7; 9 bases fit TRBD1. This CDR3 is built from 12 residues. J was trimmed by 4 bases and V by 7 bases; bases with no gene match: 5. Germline assignment: CDR1 SQVTM and CDR2 ANQGSEA. The CDR3 DNA sequence: TGCAGCGCCGGGACAGGGATGTACGAGCAGTACTTC. It specifies CSAGTGMYEQYF.

The rearrangement uses TRBV5-1 and TRBJ2-5; 12 nucleotides align to TRBD1. The germline V gene has CDR1 SGHRS and CDR2 YFSETQ. V shed 4 bases and J 3 bases; nucleotides not matched to a gene: 4. This CDR3 region has 15 residues. The CDR3 region is CASSIGTGGEETQYF. Written as DNA, the CDR3 is TGCGCCAGCAGCATAGGGACAGGGGGCGAAGAGACCCAGTACTTC. Variable domain in full (rest from reference TRBV5-1 and TRBJ2-5): KAGVTQTPRYLIKTRGQQVTLSCSPISGHRSVSWYQQTPGQGLQFLFEYFSETQRNKGNFPGRFSGRQFSNSRSEMNVSTLELGDSALYLCASSIGTGGEETQYFGPGTRLLVL.

The genes are TRBV7-9 and TRBJ2-7, with D perhaps matching TRBD2 (6 bases). Deletions cut 2 bases from V and 1 base from J, with 15 bases between. Per the germline V gene, CDR1 is SEHNR and CDR2 is FQNEAQ (reference sequence). The CDR3 contains 16 residues. This CDR3 is CASSLYSGGRSYEQYF. The CDR3 nucleotides read TGTGCCAGCAGCTTATATAGCGGAGGGAGATCCTACGAGCAGTACTTC.

This clonotype was counted a few times. This sequence joins TRBV6-2 or TRBV6-3 and TRBJ2-5; maybe TRBD2 (6 bases). Trimming took off 5 bases at V and 7 bases at J, with 14 bases between the two ends. In germline, CDR1 is MNHEY, CDR2 SVGEGT. The CDR3 spans 13 residues. CDR3 residues: CASSNRDFGTQYF. The CDR3 DNA reads TGTGCCAGCAGTAACCGGGACTTCGGGACCCAGTACTTC.

The gene calls are TRBV7-2 and TRBJ2-3; D is uncertain. Trimming pared 0 bases from V and 6 bases from J, leaving 10 bases between. Germline V CDR1 and CDR2: SGHTA, FQGNSA. CDR3 length: 14 residues. In DNA form, the CDR3 reads TGTGCCAGCAGCTTAGCCGGTTATCCCGATACGCAGTATTTT. Translation: CASSLAGYPDTQYF.